Listed below are T cell receptor beta chains from one sample, sequenced in a study of blood T cell repertoires in COVID-19. TCRdb's table, derived via immunoSEQ multiplex PCR, lists solely in-frame clones and lacks some. The sample shows 150,000 to 200,000 clones, approximately 86% of them seen only once. Sequencing was performed on peripheral blood. Receptors were obtained from a man aged 50 to 59 with active or convalescent COVID-19. The CDR3 runs from the conserved cysteine through the conserved F or W. The D gene is left open where the match is weak.

J gene	D gene	CDR3 length	V gene	CDR3 protein
TRBJ2-5	.	13	TRBV7-2	CASSEDSQETQYF
TRBJ1-3	.	16	TRBV30	CAWSASSWLIGNTIYF
TRBJ2-5	TRBD2	15	TRBV7-7	CASSPGTTLEETQYF
TRBJ2-3	TRBD2	11	TRBV5-1	CASARGGAQYF
TRBJ2-7	.	13	TRBV9	CASSVGTRYEQYF
TRBJ1-6	TRBD1	14	TRBV19	CASRTGGGSSPLHF
TRBJ2-5	TRBD2	17	TRBV11-2	CASSLAASGVFQETQYF
TRBJ1-3	.	17	TRBV4-2	CASSQDGAGRGGNTIYF
TRBJ1-5	TRBD1	16	TRBV7-2	CASSLLPGGTNQPQHF
TRBJ2-5	.	14	TRBV19	CASSFTLGGGTQYF
TRBJ2-1	.	13	TRBV14	CASRQDSYNEQFF
TRBJ2-1	.	15	TRBV3-1/TRBV3-2	CASSRTDSSYNEQFF
TRBJ2-2	.	15	TRBV28	CASSLYSANTGELFF